Presented here are 21 T cell receptor beta chains from one specimen sequenced in a study of shared clonotypes between healthy human individuals. Here immunoSEQ multiplex PCR was the method, and the copy in TCRdb shows in-frame clones only, minus some. The sample has about 120,000 clones; 55% to 70% are singletons. The sequenced material came from memory CD8+ T cells sorted from blood. This sample's subset: CD45RO+ cells pooled with CCR7-negative TemRA cells. The receptors come from a woman under 40 in good health.

The rearrangement uses TRBV7-2 and TRBJ2-1, with 8 positions matching TRBD2. The trim removed 6 bases at V and 6 bases at J, leaving 13 bases unmatched. This CDR3 spans 16 amino acids. Germline assignment: CDR1 SGHTA and CDR2 FQGNSA. CDR3 in DNA: TGTGCCAGCAGTCAGGGTAGCGGGAAGGGATTCAATGAGCAGTTCTTC. Its translation is CASSQGSGKGFNEQFF. The whole variable domain, filled in from reference TRBV7-2 and TRBJ2-1, reads GAGVSQSPSNKVTEKGKDVELRCDPISGHTALYWYRQSLGQGLEFLIYFQGNSAPDKSGLPSDRFSAERTGGSVSTLTIQRTQQEDSAVYLCASSQGSGKGFNEQFFGPGTRLTVL.

The chain carries TRBV7-9 and TRBJ1-1; possibly TRBD1 for D (5 bases). Germline V gene lookup returns CDR1 SEHNR and CDR2 FQNEAQ (reference sequence). Deletions cut 5 bases from V and 6 bases from J, with 28 bases between. CDR3 length: 18 residues. The CDR3 is CASSRGKGPSRYGAEAFF. The CDR3 DNA sequence: TGTGCCAGCAGCCGGGGGAAGGGCCCAAGCCGTTACGGGGCTGAAGCTTTCTTT.

V usage is TRBV28 and J usage is TRBJ2-7, with a tentative D call TRBD2 (7 bases). V shed 7 bases and J shed 2 bases, with 18 bases lying between them. Germline V CDR1 and CDR2: MDHEN, SYDVKM. CDR3 length: 15 amino acids. The CDR3 here is CASILGGAGAYEQYF. As DNA, the CDR3 is TGTGCCAGCATCCTGGGGGGGGCAGGAGCCTACGAGCAGTACTTC.

V and J are TRBV6-1 and TRBJ2-7; D gene ambiguous. Germline CDR1 reads MNHNS; CDR2 reads SASEGT. V gave up 3 bases and J gave up 4 bases, with 10 bases separating them. The CDR3 runs 13 residues. CDR3 in amino acids: CASSDHPGYEQYF. The CDR3 DNA reads as TGTGCCAGCAGTGACCACCCCGGGTACGAGCAGTACTTC.

This clone was found a few times. The chain has TRBV5-1 and TRBJ2-3; no clear D. Trimming left V 7 bases short and J 4 bases short, with 16 bases between. Germline V CDR1 and CDR2: SGHRS, YFSETQ. This CDR3 is 14 amino acids long. In DNA, the CDR3 is TGCGCCAGCGGTTCTGTGGATGAGGCAGATACGCAGTATTTT. As protein: CASGSVDEADTQYF.

The chain couples TRBV6-5 to TRBJ1-4; D uncertain. Germline lookup yields CDR1 MNHEY and CDR2 SVGAGI. Trimming cost V 6 bases and J 10 bases, with 21 bases left between them. The CDR3 has 15 amino acids. The CDR3 loop is CASSPFQRATRKLFF. The DNA for the CDR3 is TGTGCCAGCAGCCCGTTTCAAAGGGCAACGAGAAAACTGTTTTTT.

A single count supports this clone. The rearrangement uses TRBV1 and TRBJ2-1; no DNA check was done on the table's D call, TRBD2. TRBV1 has pseudogene status. The CDR3 consists of 16 residues. CDR3 nucleotides: TGCACCAGCAGCCAAGATACGGGACTAGCGTCCGATGAGCAGTTCTTC. Translating gives CTSSQDTGLASDEQFF.

V gene TRBV29-1 combines with J gene TRBJ2-3; tentatively, D is TRBD1 (6 bases). The length of the CDR3 is 15 residues. The ends were cut back, 8 bases at V and 4 bases at J, with 22 bases in the middle. Per the germline V gene, CDR1 is SQVTM and CDR2 is ANQGSEA. CDR3 residues: CSYFSGRGIADTQYF. As DNA, the CDR3 is TGCAGCTACTTTTCGGGCAGGGGAATCGCAGATACGCAGTATTTT.

The chain is built from TRBV28 and TRBJ1-4, with D unclear. Trimming removed 5 bases from V and 6 bases from J, with 31 bases in between. Germline V CDR1 and CDR2: MDHEN, SYDVKM. The CDR3 has 20 residues. As DNA, the CDR3 is TGTGCCAGCAGTCAACGGAACGGGCCGTTTAGAGTTATTAGAGATGAAAAACTGTTTTTT. Protein product: CASSQRNGPFRVIRDEKLFF.

The table lists this clone with a count of one. The J gene is TRBJ2-5, the V gene TRBV7-6, with 8 nucleotides matching TRBD2. This CDR3 is built from 16 residues. Trimming at V came to 1 base and at J to 6 bases, leaving 10 bases not matched to a gene. Germline lookup yields CDR1 SGHVS and CDR2 FNYEAQ. The CDR3 protein is CASSLGGLAGSKTQYF. DNA for the CDR3: TGTGCCAGCAGCTTAGGTGGACTAGCCGGGAGCAAGACCCAGTACTTC.

The V and J genes are TRBV13 and TRBJ2-5, with 8 bases aligning to TRBD2. The trim removed 5 bases at V and 5 bases at J, leaving 4 bases unmatched. CDR1 PRHDT and CDR2 FYEKMQ come from the germline V gene (reference sequence). The CDR3 consists of 13 residues. CDR3 in DNA: TGTGCCAGCAGCCCTACTAGCGGTGAGACCCAGTACTTC. This gives the protein CASSPTSGETQYF. Full variable domain (rest looked up from reference TRBV13 and TRBJ2-5): AAGVIQSPRHLIKEKRETATLKCYPIPRHDTVYWYQQGPGQDPQFLISFYEKMQSDKGSIPDRFSAQQFSDYHSELNMSSLELGDSALYFCASSPTSGETQYFGPGTRLLVL.

This chain connects TRBV23-1 to TRBJ2-3; 7 nucleotides match TRBD2. TRBV23-1 is treated as an ORF (open reading frame) with a function not yet certain. V trimming: 6 bases; J trimming: 2 bases; junction bases outside the gene matches: 20. This CDR3 region has 19 residues. Written as DNA, the CDR3 is TGCGCCAGCAGACGCCCTTCATGGGGAGGGAGTGGTTACACAGATACGCAGTATTTT. This gives the protein CASRRPSWGGSGYTDTQYF.

The genes are TRBV4-1 and TRBJ1-2; D possibly corresponds to TRBD1 (5 bases). CDR1 and CDR2 from the germline V gene are MGHRA and YSYEKL. Deletions cut 0 bases from V and 4 bases from J, with 27 bases between. The CDR3 runs to 20 residues. CDR3 region: CASSQDLGLPQVRVSYGYTF. For the CDR3, the DNA is TGCGCCAGCAGCCAAGATCTGGGGCTACCGCAGGTACGCGTCTCCTATGGCTACACCTTC.

The V and J genes are TRBV5-1 and TRBJ2-1; 10 positions match TRBD2. Germline values: CDR1 SGHRS, CDR2 YFSETQ. The CDR3 runs 17 residues. After removal of 0 bases from V and 1 base from J, the junction contained 4 bases not matched to a gene. As DNA, the CDR3 is TGCGCCAGCAGCTTGGTCGCTAGCGGGAGTTCCTACAATGAGCAGTTCTTC. This translates into CASSLVASGSSYNEQFF.

The genes are TRBV29-1 and TRBJ2-1; 10 nucleotides match TRBD1. Germline CDR1 SQVTM, CDR2 ANQGSEA. The CDR3 loop spans 14 amino acids. Losses at the gene ends were 6 bases for V and 12 bases for J; bases not matched to a gene: 14. CDR3 region: CSVTQLGQGNAQFF. The CDR3 coding sequence is TGCAGCGTCACCCAATTGGGACAGGGGAACGCGCAGTTCTTC.

The V gene is TRBV7-3, the J gene TRBJ2-7; 8 bases are shared with TRBD2. V shed 4 bases and J 2 bases; nucleotides not matched to a gene: 10. The CDR3 covers 16 residues. From germline, CDR1 is SGHTA and CDR2 FQGTGA. The CDR3 bases are TGTGCCAGCAGCTCCCAGCGGCTAGCGGGCCCCTACGAGCAGTACTTC. It is translated as CASSSQRLAGPYEQYF. Variable domain in full (rest from reference TRBV7-3 and TRBJ2-7): GAGVSQTPSNKVTEKGKYVELRCDPISGHTALYWYRQSLGQGPEFLIYFQGTGAADDSGLPNDRFFAVRPEGSVSTLKIQRTERGDSAVYLCASSSQRLAGPYEQYFGPGTRLTVT.

The genes are TRBV19 and TRBJ2-5; 7 bases line up with TRBD2. CDR1 LNHDA and CDR2 SQIVND come from the germline V gene (reference sequence). The CDR3 consists of 13 residues. V shed 2 bases and J 5 bases; nucleotides not matched to a gene: 2. CDR3 sequence (DNA): TGTGCCAGTAGTATATCGGGGGGTGAGACCCAGTACTTC. Residues: CASSISGGETQYF.

The CDR3 protein is CASSFRDRDNEQYF. In nucleotides, the CDR3 is TGTGCCAGCAGTTTTCGAGACAGGGATAACGAGCAGTACTTC. J is TRBJ2-7 and V is TRBV27; 7 nucleotides align to TRBD1. With V trimmed by 3 bases and J by 5 bases, 7 bases remained unmatched. In germline, CDR1 is MNHEY, CDR2 SMNVEV (reference sequence). This CDR3 is 14 amino acids long.

The chain has TRBV4-2 and TRBJ2-7; possibly TRBD1 or TRBD2 for D (5 bases each). Germline loops: CDR1 LGHNA, CDR2 YNFKEQ. Trimming shortened V by 3 bases and J by 3 bases, and 15 bases separated the two germline ends. CDR3 length equals 15 residues. CDR3 sequence reads: CASSQGDGVRYEQYF. DNA of the CDR3: TGTGCCAGCAGCCAGGGGGATGGAGTACGCTACGAGCAGTACTTC.

The chain combines TRBV7-8 with TRBJ2-7, with D tentatively TRBD1 or TRBD2 (5 bases each). Germline-derived CDR1 and CDR2 are SGHVS and FQNEAQ. The CDR3 length is 15 residues. V shed 3 bases and J shed 3 bases, with 15 bases lying between them. The CDR3 region has the DNA TGTGCCAGCAGCTTGGGTGGGAGACAGCACTACGAGCAGTACTTC. Its protein product is CASSLGGRQHYEQYF.

This chain joins TRBV13 and TRBJ2-7; TRBD1 is a possible D gene (8 bases). Trimming took 5 bases from V and 3 from J, leaving 29 bases between them. Germline assignment: CDR1 PRHDT and CDR2 FYEKMQ (reference sequence). The CDR3 is 19 residues long. The CDR3 DNA reads as TGTGCCAGCAGCAACCTCGGACAGGGCTTGGCGGGAGATTTCTACGAGCAGTACTTC. This gives the protein CASSNLGQGLAGDFYEQYF. The full variable domain, its missing parts supplied by reference TRBV13 and TRBJ2-7, is AAGVIQSPRHLIKEKRETATLKCYPIPRHDTVYWYQQGPGQDPQFLISFYEKMQSDKGSIPDRFSAQQFSDYHSELNMSSLELGDSALYFCASSNLGQGLAGDFYEQYFGPGTRLTVT.